These 28 T cell receptor beta chains were all obtained from the same sample, sequenced in a study of human T cells and chemical hapten exposure. Time point defined: patch test 2, 6 weeks after DPC sensitization. Treatment indicated: therapeutic diphenylcyclopropenone sensitization with weekly scalp DPC. TCRdb processed the RACE reads anew with MiXCR; each CDR3 protein has one entry. The profile shows hundreds of thousands of distinct CDR3 sequences, about 6% of them singletons. The source material was whole blood, sampled in connection with sensitization to the hapten diphenylcyclopropenone (DPC). The receptors shown here come from a woman aged 18-35 years with alopecia areata. Some clones in this sample may be carry-over from other donors' samples.

The J gene is TRBJ1-2, the V gene TRBV6-2 or TRBV6-3, with 8 bases matching TRBD1. Germline CDR1 reads MNHEY; CDR2 reads SVGEGT. Unmatched junction bases numbered 9, after V lost 4 bases and J lost 8 bases. This CDR3 comprises 14 residues. DNA for the CDR3: TGTGCCAGCAGTTCCCGGACAGGGCTGGAAGGCTACACCTTC. Translating gives CASSSRTGLEGYTF.

This clonotype came up a few times. The V call is TRBV4-2, the J call TRBJ2-7; TRBD2 matches 12 bases. CDR3 length: 16 residues. Per the germline V gene, CDR1 is LGHNA and CDR2 is YNFKEQ. After removal of 4 bases from V and 3 bases from J, the junction contained 7 bases not matched to a gene. The CDR3 here is CASSPTSGGPIYEQYF. For the CDR3, the DNA is TGTGCCAGCAGCCCGACTAGCGGGGGCCCGATCTACGAGCAGTACTTC.

The table lists this clonotype with many counts. The CDR3 region is CSVEENSNQPQHF. As DNA, the CDR3 is TGCAGCGTTGAAGAAAATAGCAATCAGCCCCAGCATTTT. The genes are TRBV29-1 and TRBJ1-5, with D uncertain. The CDR3 totals 13 residues. V lost 0 bases to trimming and J lost 0 bases, with 3 bases between them. Germline V gene lookup returns CDR1 SQVTM and CDR2 ANQGSEA.

CDR3 sequence reads: CASSQTPPGTADSSYNSPLHF. CDR3 nucleotide sequence: TGTGCCAGCAGCCAAACACCACCAGGGACGGCGGATAGCTCCTATAATTCACCCCTCCACTTT. J is TRBJ1-6 and V is TRBV7-6, with D tentatively TRBD1 (5 bases). CDR3 length equals 21 residues. The V gene lost 5 bases and the J gene lost 0 bases, with 26 bases spanning the gap. The germline gives CDR1 SGHVS, CDR2 FNYEAQ.

This clonotype was detected ten times or more. The chain employs TRBV6-1 and TRBJ1-2; D might be TRBD1 (5 bases). V lost 6 bases and J lost 5, with 28 bases in between. This CDR3 has 18 amino acids. Germline loops: CDR1 MNHNS, CDR2 SASEGT. The CDR3 region is CASRETDLDITTGYGYTF. The CDR3 bases are TGTGCCAGCAGGGAGACAGACCTAGACATCACGACTGGATATGGCTACACCTTC.

This sequence joins TRBV29-1 and TRBJ2-2, with unresolved D. The CDR3 length is 12 residues. V was shortened by 4 bases and J by 3 bases, with 6 bases between the two germline ends. The V gene's germline CDR1 is SQVTM and CDR2 ANQGSEA. Here the CDR3 reads CSVGPDTGELFF. Here the CDR3 DNA reads TGCAGCGTTGGTCCAGACACCGGGGAGCTGTTTTTT.

This clonotype was detected many times. The chain couples TRBV29-1 to TRBJ1-1; no clear D. Trimming cost V 4 bases and J 4 bases, with 13 bases left between them. Looked up from germline, CDR1 is SQVTM and CDR2 is ANQGSEA. This CDR3 region has 13 residues. For the CDR3, the DNA is TGCAGCGTTGTAATCGTAGCGAGCACTGAAGCTTTCTTT. It codes for CSVVIVASTEAFF.

This clonotype was found a few times. The chain carries TRBV7-6 and TRBJ1-3, with 7 bases matching TRBD1. From germline, CDR1 is SGHVS and CDR2 FNYEAQ. J was trimmed by 1 base and V by 5 bases; bases with no gene match: 8. CDR3 length: 16 amino acids. CDR3 nucleotide sequence: TGTGCCAGCAGCACCGGGACAGAGCCTTCTGGAAACACCATATATTTT. It encodes CASSTGTEPSGNTIYF.

The chain uses TRBV3-1 and TRBJ2-5; 7 bases match TRBD2. CDR3 length equals 14 residues. V was pared by 1 base and J by 1 base, with 0 bases of the junction left unmatched. From germline, CDR1 is LGHDT and CDR2 YNNKEL (reference sequence). CDR3 nucleotides: TGTGCCAGCAGCCAAGCGGGGGGCCAAGAGACCCAGTACTTC. It encodes CASSQAGGQETQYF.

This chain connects TRBV3-1 to TRBJ1-1, with 9 nucleotides matching TRBD1. J lost 1 base, V lost 4 bases, and 7 bases had no gene match. This CDR3 has 16 amino acids. Germline V lookup: CDR1 LGHDT, CDR2 YNNKEL (reference sequence). The CDR3 reads CASSPRGDRANTEAFF. DNA of the CDR3: TGTGCCAGCAGCCCCAGAGGGGACAGGGCGAACACTGAAGCTTTCTTT.

This clonotype has just a few counts. The chain links TRBV3-1 to TRBJ1-4; D is unclear. V was trimmed by 1 base and J by 0 bases, leaving 9 bases between them. Germline V gene lookup returns CDR1 LGHDT and CDR2 YNNKEL (reference sequence). The CDR3 consists of 16 residues. In DNA, the CDR3 is TGTGCCAGCAGCCAAGTGACGCCCTCAACTAATGAAAAACTGTTTTTT. Amino acid sequence: CASSQVTPSTNEKLFF.

This clonotype was counted many times. This chain connects TRBV5-4 to TRBJ1-2; 8 nucleotides match TRBD1. Germline CDR1 SGHNT, CDR2 YYREEE (reference sequence). The CDR3 extends over 14 amino acids. With 1 base clipped from V and 5 bases from J, the junction kept 4 bases outside the gene matches. The CDR3 nucleotides are TGTGCCAGCAGCTTGCCGGACAGGGTTTATGGCTACACCTTC. Translation gives CASSLPDRVYGYTF.

The CDR3 DNA is TGTGCCAGCAGTTTTGGGAGAGGGACGAACACTGAAGCTTTCTTT. This translates into CASSFGRGTNTEAFF. The gene calls are TRBV12-3 or TRBV12-4 and TRBJ1-1; TRBD1 is a possible D gene (5 bases). The CDR3 has 15 residues. Trimming left V 3 bases short and J 1 base short, with 12 bases between.

This clonotype has a handful of counts. V usage is TRBV25-1 and J usage is TRBJ2-3, with a tentative D call TRBD1 (6 bases). Germline V gene lookup returns CDR1 MGHDK and CDR2 SYGVNS. The V end was cut by 5 bases, the J end by 0 bases, with 15 bases between. This CDR3 comprises 16 residues. The CDR3, as DNA: TGTGCCAGCAGTCACACAGGGTCTGCTAGCACAGATACGCAGTATTTT. Protein sequence: CASSHTGSASTDTQYF. The full variable domain, completed using reference TRBV25-1 and TRBJ2-3, is EADIYQTPRYLVIGTGKKITLECSQTMGHDKMYWYQQDPGMELHLIHYSYGVNSTEKGDLSSESTVSRIRTEHFPLTLESARPSHTSQYLCASSHTGSASTDTQYFGPGTRLTVL.

The sample holds a few counts of this clonotype. The chain employs TRBV2 and TRBJ1-1; 7 nucleotides match TRBD1. Germline V gene data show CDR1 as SNHLY and CDR2 as FYNNEI. The CDR3 consists of 14 residues. V gave up 8 bases and J gave up 0 bases; unmatched junction bases: 6. CDR3 amino acids: CASCVGQMNTEAFF. The CDR3 coding sequence is TGTGCCAGCTGCGTGGGACAGATGAACACTGAAGCTTTCTTT. The full variable domain, with the rest looked up from reference TRBV2 and TRBJ1-1, is EPEVTQTPSHQVTQMGQEVILRCVPISNHLYFYWYRQILGQKVEFLVSFYNNEISEKSEIFDDQFSVERPDGSNFTLKIRSTKLEDSAMYFCASCVGQMNTEAFFGQGTRLTVV.

Only a few counts were recorded for this clonotype. The genes are TRBV29-1 and TRBJ2-5, with D uncertain. CDR1 is SQVTM, CDR2 ANQGSEA, per germline. The CDR3 is made up of 12 amino acids. The V gene lost 8 bases and the J gene lost 3 bases, with 13 bases spanning the gap. The CDR3: CSSQGSEETQYF. The CDR3 DNA reads as TGCAGCTCCCAAGGATCCGAAGAGACCCAGTACTTC.

This clonotype came up many times. CDR3 loop: CASSSDVERTLPDTQYF. CDR3 DNA: TGTGCCAGCAGCTCCGACGTTGAGCGGACCCTGCCAGATACGCAGTATTTT. J is TRBJ2-3 and V is TRBV7-2; tentatively, D is TRBD2 (5 bases). The germline V and J ends were trimmed by 4 bases and 4 bases, with 21 bases remaining between them. The CDR3 length is 17 residues. Germline V gene data show CDR1 as SGHTA and CDR2 as FQGNSA.

This clonotype was observed many times. CDR3 in amino acids: CATSGGLGSSYEQYF. CDR3 DNA: TGTGCCACCTCCGGGGGGTTGGGGAGTTCCTACGAGCAGTACTTC. The chain links TRBV27 to TRBJ2-7; 7 bases match TRBD2. The length of the CDR3 is 15 residues. With V trimmed by 10 bases and J by 1 base, 13 bases remained unmatched. Germline V gene lookup returns CDR1 MNHEY and CDR2 SMNVEV (reference sequence).

This clonotype was counted ten times or more. The chain employs TRBV7-2 and TRBJ2-1, with TRBD1 as a possible D gene (6 bases). This CDR3 spans 14 amino acids. Deletions cut 3 bases from V and 9 bases from J, with 15 bases between. The V gene's germline CDR1 is SGHTA and CDR2 FQGNSA. CDR3 amino acids: CASSLAHQGTEQFF. DNA for the CDR3: TGTGCCAGCAGCTTGGCCCATCAGGGGACTGAGCAGTTCTTC. The full variable domain, in which reference TRBV7-2 and TRBJ2-1 provide the parts outside the CDR3, is GAGVSQSPSNKVTEKGKDVELRCDPISGHTALYWYRQSLGQGLEFLIYFQGNSAPDKSGLPSDRFSAERTGGSVSTLTIQRTQQEDSAVYLCASSLAHQGTEQFFGPGTRLTVL.

The rearrangement links TRBV3-1 to TRBJ2-5; 7 bases fit TRBD1. The germline V gene has CDR1 LGHDT and CDR2 YNNKEL (reference sequence). The trim removed 0 bases at V and 5 bases at J, leaving 3 bases unmatched. This CDR3 region has 14 residues. The CDR3 coding sequence is TGTGCCAGCAGCCAAGAGACAGGGATGGAGACCCAGTACTTC. Amino acid sequence: CASSQETGMETQYF.

The chain couples TRBV12-3 or TRBV12-4 to TRBJ1-2; 7 nucleotides agree with TRBD1. The trim removed 5 bases at V and 6 bases at J, leaving 3 bases unmatched. The CDR3 consists of 12 residues. CDR3 nucleotide sequence: TGTGCCAGCAGTCCGGACAGGAATGGCTACACCTTC. It specifies CASSPDRNGYTF.

This clonotype showed up just a few times. The rearrangement links TRBV6-1 to TRBJ2-3; TRBD2 might be the D (6 bases). The CDR3 extends over 14 amino acids. The germline V gene encodes CDR1 MNHNS and CDR2 SASEGT. V lost 7 bases, J lost 5 bases, and 16 bases lay in between. The CDR3 loop is CASKGGPGGDTQYF. DNA for the CDR3: TGTGCCAGCAAAGGAGGGCCGGGCGGAGATACGCAGTATTTT.

The V gene is TRBV5-6, the J gene TRBJ2-1; D is possibly TRBD2 (5 bases). This CDR3 contains 13 residues. Germline assignment: CDR1 SGHDT and CDR2 YYEEEE. Trimming removed 1 base from V and 8 bases from J, with 10 bases in between. This chain's CDR3 is CASSLWRTDEQFF. In DNA, the CDR3 is TGTGCCAGCAGCTTGTGGAGGACCGATGAGCAGTTCTTC.

This clonotype was observed at least ten times. The V gene is TRBV6-2 or TRBV6-3, the J gene TRBJ2-3; D may be TRBD1 or TRBD2 (5 bases each). Germline V gives CDR1 MNHEY, CDR2 SVGEGT. Trimming stripped 0 bases from V and 4 bases from J, with 17 bases between. The CDR3 totals 17 residues. CDR3 loop: CASSYSIISGQSDTQYF. DNA for the CDR3: TGTGCCAGCAGTTACTCGATAATAAGCGGACAATCAGATACGCAGTATTTT.

This clonotype was seen a handful of times. The chain joins TRBV6-1 to TRBJ1-1, with 9 bases matching TRBD1. This CDR3 spans 14 amino acids. V shed 5 bases and J 4 bases; nucleotides not matched to a gene: 5. Per the germline V gene, CDR1 is MNHNS and CDR2 is SASEGT. The CDR3 is CASSKYRGLTEAFF. CDR3 DNA: TGTGCCAGCAGTAAATACAGGGGGCTCACTGAAGCTTTCTTT.

This clonotype was seen more than once but under ten times. The V gene is TRBV28, the J gene TRBJ2-3, with 7 bases identical to TRBD1. CDR1 and CDR2 from the germline V gene are MDHEN and SYDVKM. J gave up 0 bases and V 6 bases, and 9 bases lay outside the gene matches. The CDR3 loop spans 16 amino acids. The CDR3 nucleotides are TGTGCCAGCAGCGTTCAGGGGGTCATCAGCACAGATACGCAGTATTTT. Its translation: CASSVQGVISTDTQYF.

In this sample, this clonotype turned up many times. The chain has TRBV18 and TRBJ1-1; TRBD1 matches 8 bases. This CDR3 contains 14 residues. Losses at the gene ends were 6 bases for V and 4 bases for J; bases not matched to a gene: 7. Germline assignment: CDR1 KGHSH and CDR2 LQKENI. The CDR3: CASSNGQGVTEAFF. CDR3 bases: TGTGCCAGCTCGAACGGACAGGGAGTCACTGAAGCTTTCTTT.

The chain employs TRBV6-2 or TRBV6-3 and TRBJ2-7; D remains unclear. Trimming removed 0 bases from V and 2 bases from J, with 17 bases in between. The CDR3 is made up of 17 amino acids. Germline V gene lookup returns CDR1 MNHEY and CDR2 SVGEGT. CDR3 DNA: TGTGCCAGCAGTTACTCATCCGTCAGCCCGAGTGCCTACGAGCAGTACTTC. This gives the protein CASSYSSVSPSAYEQYF.